These 10 T cell receptor beta chains were sequenced from one sample in a study of metastatic and nonmetastatic thyroid tumors. All patients were treatment-naive before thyroid surgery. TCRdb redid the clone calls on the PCR reads using MiXCR. The sample has 65,000 to 70,000 clones, approximately 15% seen once. The sample was blood. The source is a male donor with papillary thyroid cancer or a benign thyroid nodule (not recorded which). Some clones in this sample may be carry-over from other donors' samples.

This clone was picked up many times. The chain carries TRBV6-1 and TRBJ2-7; no firm D call. This CDR3 contains 13 residues. Trimming shortened V by 7 bases and J by 5 bases, and 15 bases separated the two germline ends. Germline CDR1 MNHNS, CDR2 SASEGT. CDR3 nucleotide sequence: TGTGCCAGCACCAGAAGTGGGTGGAACGAGCAGTACTTC. This encodes CASTRSGWNEQYF.

This clone was observed at least ten times. The chain combines TRBV6-4 with TRBJ2-3, with 7 positions matching TRBD2. Germline lookup yields CDR1 MRHNA and CDR2 SNTAGT. After removal of 4 bases from V and 10 bases from J, the junction contained 11 bases not matched to a gene. This CDR3 has 14 residues. The CDR3 is CASSVEGGQAAQYF. In DNA, the CDR3 is TGTGCCAGCAGTGTGGAGGGAGGGCAGGCTGCGCAGTATTTT.

The chain is built from TRBV7-2 and TRBJ1-2; TRBD1 might be the D (5 bases). The CDR3 is 15 residues long. V dropped 5 bases and J dropped 4 bases, with 17 bases sitting between them. CDR1 and CDR2 (germline): SGHTA, FQGNSA. For the CDR3, the DNA is TGTGCCAGCAGCCCCCGGGGCGGTCAATGCTATGGCTACACCTTC. It yields the protein CASSPRGGQCYGYTF.

The CDR3 bases are TGTGCCAGCAGCCGGGGTTCCTACGAGCAGTACTTC. This sequence encodes CASSRGSYEQYF. J is TRBJ2-7 and V is TRBV6-1, with D possibly matching TRBD2 (5 bases). This CDR3 region has 12 residues. V shed 6 bases and J shed 1 base, with 7 bases lying between them. The germline CDR1 and CDR2 sequences are MNHNS and SASEGT.

The sample holds many counts of this clone. The chain has TRBV7-2 and TRBJ2-1, with 11 nucleotides matching TRBD2. V lost 1 base to trimming and J lost 6 bases; unmatched junction nucleotides: 5. Germline V lookup: CDR1 SGHTA, CDR2 FQGNSA. This CDR3 is 16 amino acids long. CDR3 amino acids: CASSLVGGTSGNEQFF. CDR3 DNA sequence: TGTGCCAGCAGCTTAGTGGGGGGGACTAGCGGCAATGAGCAGTTCTTC.

The table lists this clone with many counts. The V call is TRBV9, the J call TRBJ1-6, with 7 positions matching TRBD1. The CDR3 sequence is 17 residues long. V lost 4 bases to trimming and J lost 4 bases; unmatched junction nucleotides: 11. From germline, CDR1 is SGDLS and CDR2 YYNGEE. CDR3 residues: CASSQSTGAEYNSPLHF. As DNA, the CDR3 is TGTGCCAGCAGCCAATCAACAGGGGCGGAGTATAATTCACCCCTCCACTTT.

Ten or more counts support this clone. The V call is TRBV7-9, the J call TRBJ1-6; a weak D match, TRBD1 (6 bases). Germline V gene data show CDR1 as SEHNR and CDR2 as FQNEAQ (reference sequence). V was cut by 1 base and J by 10 bases, with 11 bases left in between. The CDR3 is 14 amino acids. The CDR3 DNA reads as TGTGCCAGCAGCTTAGGACAGGACGGCTCACCCCTCCACTTT. It yields the protein CASSLGQDGSPLHF.

This clone has ten or more counts. The chain uses TRBV4-1 and TRBJ2-7; TRBD2 matches at 8 bases. J was trimmed by 2 bases and V by 0 bases; bases with no gene match: 3. The CDR3 length is 15 residues. Germline V CDR1 and CDR2: MGHRA, YSYEKL. The CDR3, as DNA: TGCGCCAGCAGCCAAGATTCACTAGCGGCCTACGAGCAGTACGTC. Its translation is CASSQDSLAAYEQYV.

In its sample, this clone was seen a few times. The CDR3 coding sequence is TGTGCCAGAAGAGACCCTAGAACAGATACGCAGTATTTT. The encoded protein is CARRDPRTDTQYF. The chain is built from TRBV28 and TRBJ2-3, with D unclear. Trimming took 9 bases from V and 3 from J, leaving 13 bases between them. This CDR3 spans 13 amino acids. CDR1 MDHEN and CDR2 SYDVKM come from the germline V gene.

This clone was seen many times. Other DNA sequences of this sample code for an identical CDR3. The chain employs TRBV19 and TRBJ2-5, with 9 bases matching TRBD2. The CDR3 contains 15 residues. J was trimmed by 6 bases and V by 3 bases; bases with no gene match: 8. Germline V CDR1 and CDR2: LNHDA, SQIVND (reference sequence). The CDR3 sequence is CASSIGFSGSQTQYF. CDR3 DNA sequence: TGTGCCAGTAGTATTGGGTTTAGCGGGAGCCAGACCCAGTACTTC. The full variable domain, with the rest looked up from reference TRBV19 and TRBJ2-5, is DGGITQSPKYLFRKEGQNVTLSCEQNLNHDAMYWYRQDPGQGLRLIYYSQIVNDFQKGDIAEGYSVSREKKESFPLTVTSAQKNPTAFYLCASSIGFSGSQTQYFGPGTRLLVL.